One and the same sample provided the 11 T cell receptor beta chains below, sequenced in a study of cytomegalovirus exposure and HLA in healthy donors. In the PCR, 60 Vbeta and 13 Jbeta primers were used. Clones were read by immunoSEQ multiplex PCR, and TCRdb kept only the in-frame ones, dropping some. Among roughly 130,000 clones listed, roughly 80% were seen once. What was sequenced was PBMCs. The receptors stem from a man aged 30 to 39 in good health and CMV-seronegative.

As for this clone: A junction boundary mismatches the germline segment, possibly from a read error. This chain connects TRBV6-4 to TRBJ1-2; tentatively, D is TRBD1 (5 bases). The CDR3 runs 13 residues. Germline V gene sequence: CDR1 MRHNA, CDR2 SNTAGT. The CDR3: CASSDSSQGLVSF. The CDR3 nucleotides read TGTGCCAGCAGTGACTCGAGTCAGGGTCTTGTGAGCTTC.

This clone occurred once. This chain uses TRBV5-1 with TRBJ2-5, with a possible D match to TRBD2 (5 bases). The CDR3 is 14 residues long. Trimming removed 4 bases at V and 2 bases at J, with 12 bases between. Germline lookup yields CDR1 SGHRS and CDR2 YFSETQ. The CDR3 DNA follows: TGCGCCAGCAGCCCATCGTCGGGGCAAGAGACCCAGTACTTC. It codes for CASSPSSGQETQYF.

This chain links TRBV2 with TRBJ1-2; 9 bases map to TRBD1. This CDR3 spans 14 amino acids. Germline loops: CDR1 SNHLY, CDR2 FYNNEI. J was trimmed by 8 bases and V by 5 bases; bases with no gene match: 9. The CDR3 DNA sequence: TGTGCCAGCAGTCTAGGACAGGGGTCGGGGGGCTACACCTTC. It is translated as CASSLGQGSGGYTF.

The chain carries TRBV27 and TRBJ2-3; D is uncertain. The germline V gene encodes CDR1 MNHEY and CDR2 SMNVEV (reference sequence). The CDR3 runs to 14 residues. V lost 3 bases to trimming and J lost 0 bases, with 7 bases between them. The CDR3 loop is CASSFSPSTDTQYF. Here the CDR3 DNA reads TGTGCCAGCAGTTTCAGTCCGAGCACAGATACGCAGTATTTT.

The chain combines TRBV5-1 with TRBJ2-7, with 7 bases matching TRBD1. Germline-derived CDR1 and CDR2 are SGHRS and YFSETQ. This CDR3 comprises 15 residues. The J segment lost 9 bases and the V segment lost 0 bases, leaving 12 bases of the junction unmatched. CDR3 sequence reads: CASSLEWQGVLVQYF. CDR3 bases: TGCGCCAGCAGCTTGGAGTGGCAGGGGGTCCTGGTGCAGTACTTC.

In its sample, this clone was seen a few times. The rearrangement joins TRBV6-5 to TRBJ2-3; the D gene is possibly TRBD1 (5 bases). The CDR3 covers 13 residues. From germline, CDR1 is MNHEY and CDR2 SVGAGI. Between the trimmed V and J ends, which lost 2 bases and 5 bases, there was a span of 8 bases. The CDR3, as DNA: TGTGCCAGCAGTTACACTCAGGGAGATACGCAGTATTTT. Encoded protein: CASSYTQGDTQYF.

The chain has TRBV2 and TRBJ2-2; D possibly corresponds to TRBD1 (5 bases). Looked up from germline, CDR1 is SNHLY and CDR2 is FYNNEI. V was pared by 3 bases and J by 0 bases, with 11 bases between. The CDR3 has 16 residues. CDR3 bases: TGTGCCAGCAGTGATCCGGCAGGGACGAACACCGGGGAGCTGTTTTTT. It specifies CASSDPAGTNTGELFF.

This clone occurred once. The chain combines TRBV30 with TRBJ1-2; D perhaps matches TRBD1 (5 bases). The germline gives CDR1 GTSNPN, CDR2 SVGIG (reference sequence). Deletions cut 4 bases from V and 4 bases from J, with 7 bases between. This CDR3 spans 11 amino acids. CDR3 loop: CAWTRAYGYTF. The CDR3 DNA is TGTGCCTGGACCAGGGCCTATGGCTACACCTTC.

The V gene is TRBV5-6, the J gene TRBJ2-7, with 10 bases identical to TRBD2. Germline V gene data show CDR1 as SGHDT and CDR2 as YYEEEE. The V segment lost 4 bases and the J segment 3 bases; nucleotides outside the gene matches: 7. The CDR3 is 15 amino acids. The CDR3 loop reads CASSVQRGGLYEQYF. The CDR3 bases are TGTGCCAGCAGCGTCCAGCGGGGGGGCCTCTACGAGCAGTACTTC.

This rearrangement joins TRBV5-1 to TRBJ2-7; tentative D call: TRBD2 (5 bases). V was pared by 2 bases and J by 4 bases, with 10 bases between. The length of the CDR3 is 13 residues. Germline CDR1 reads SGHRS; CDR2 reads YFSETQ. This CDR3 is CASSFARGYEQYF. The DNA of the CDR3 is TGCGCCAGCAGCTTTGCCCGGGGATACGAGCAGTACTTC.

V usage is TRBV9 and J usage is TRBJ1-2; 10 positions agree with TRBD1. Germline CDR1 is SGDLS and CDR2 is YYNGEE. The ends lost 3 bases at V and 7 bases at J; junction bases unmatched: 12. The CDR3 has 16 amino acids. The CDR3 bases are TGTGCCAGCAGCGCTATATTCGGGACAGGGGCGGGTGGCTACACCTTC. It yields the protein CASSAIFGTGAGGYTF.